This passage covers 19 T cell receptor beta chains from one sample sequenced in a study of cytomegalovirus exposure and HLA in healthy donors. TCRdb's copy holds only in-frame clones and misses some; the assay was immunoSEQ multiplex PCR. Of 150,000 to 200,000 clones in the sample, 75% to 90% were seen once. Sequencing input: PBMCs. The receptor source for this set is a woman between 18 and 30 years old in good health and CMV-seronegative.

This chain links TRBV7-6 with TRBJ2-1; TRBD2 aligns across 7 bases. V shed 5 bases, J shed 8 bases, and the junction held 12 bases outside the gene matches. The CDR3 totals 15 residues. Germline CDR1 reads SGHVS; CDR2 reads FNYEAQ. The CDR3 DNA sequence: TGTGCCAGCAGCCCTAGCGGCAGTAGCACAGATGAGCAGTTCTTC. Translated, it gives CASSPSGSSTDEQFF.

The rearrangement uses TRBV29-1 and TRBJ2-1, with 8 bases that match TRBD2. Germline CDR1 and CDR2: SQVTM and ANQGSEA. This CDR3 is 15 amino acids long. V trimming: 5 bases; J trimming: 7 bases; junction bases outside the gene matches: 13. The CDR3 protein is CSVLAGTRSANEQFF. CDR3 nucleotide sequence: TGCAGCGTTCTTGCCGGGACTAGGTCGGCGAATGAGCAGTTCTTC.

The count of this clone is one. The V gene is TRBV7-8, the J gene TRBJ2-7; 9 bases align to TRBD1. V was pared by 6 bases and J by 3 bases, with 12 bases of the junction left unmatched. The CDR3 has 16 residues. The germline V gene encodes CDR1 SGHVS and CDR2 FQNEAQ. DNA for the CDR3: TGTGCCAGCAGACTTGGGCATTGGGACAGGGACTACGAGCAGTACTTC. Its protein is CASRLGHWDRDYEQYF.

The CDR3 loop is CASPGVAGETQYF. The CDR3 bases are TGTGCCAGCCCCGGGGTAGCGGGGGAGACCCAGTACTTC. This chain uses TRBV6-1 with TRBJ2-5; the match to TRBD2 covers 8 bases. This CDR3 is built from 13 residues. Germline values: CDR1 MNHNS, CDR2 SASEGT. V lost 8 bases to trimming and J lost 5 bases; unmatched junction nucleotides: 7.

CDR3 sequence (DNA): TGTGCCAGCAGTTACTTTAGTCCAGGGCAGACTGAAGCTTTCTTT. Protein product: CASSYFSPGQTEAFF. This chain uses TRBV6-5 with TRBJ1-1; possible D gene TRBD1, 5 bases. Trimming removed 1 base at V and 5 bases at J, with 14 bases between. This CDR3 contains 15 residues. CDR1 and CDR2 from the germline V gene are MNHEY and SVGAGI.

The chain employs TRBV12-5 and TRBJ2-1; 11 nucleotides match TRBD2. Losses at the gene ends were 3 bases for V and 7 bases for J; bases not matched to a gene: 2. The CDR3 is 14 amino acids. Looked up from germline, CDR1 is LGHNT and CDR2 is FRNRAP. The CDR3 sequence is CASGFRLAGNEQFF. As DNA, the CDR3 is TGTGCTAGTGGTTTCCGACTAGCGGGAAATGAGCAGTTCTTC.

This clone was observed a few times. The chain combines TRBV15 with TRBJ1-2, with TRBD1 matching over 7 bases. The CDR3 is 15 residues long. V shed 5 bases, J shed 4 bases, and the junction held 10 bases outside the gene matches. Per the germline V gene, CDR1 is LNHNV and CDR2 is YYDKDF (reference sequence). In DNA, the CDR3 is TGTGCCACCAGCGGAACCAGGGGGTTGGCCTATGGCTACACCTTC. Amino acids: CATSGTRGLAYGYTF.

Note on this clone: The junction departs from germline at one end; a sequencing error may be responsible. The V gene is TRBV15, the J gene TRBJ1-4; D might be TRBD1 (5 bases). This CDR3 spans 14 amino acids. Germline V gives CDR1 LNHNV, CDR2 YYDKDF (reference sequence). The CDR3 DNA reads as TGTGCCACCAGCAGAGATATCGTCGTATCAGGGAGGCATTTT. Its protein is CATSRDIVVSGRHF. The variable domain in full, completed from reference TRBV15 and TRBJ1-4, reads DAMVIQNPRYQVTQFGKPVTLSCSQTLNHNVMYWYQQKSSQAPKLLFHYYDKDFNNEADTPDNFQSRRPNTSFCFLDIRSPGLGDTAMYLCATSRDIVVSGRHFGSGTQLSVL.

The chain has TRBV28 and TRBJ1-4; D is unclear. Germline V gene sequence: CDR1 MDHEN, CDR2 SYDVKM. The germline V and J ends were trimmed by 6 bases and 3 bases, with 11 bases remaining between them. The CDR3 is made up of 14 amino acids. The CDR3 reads CASSSHSPNEKLFF. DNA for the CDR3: TGTGCCAGCAGCTCCCACAGCCCTAATGAAAAACTGTTTTTT.

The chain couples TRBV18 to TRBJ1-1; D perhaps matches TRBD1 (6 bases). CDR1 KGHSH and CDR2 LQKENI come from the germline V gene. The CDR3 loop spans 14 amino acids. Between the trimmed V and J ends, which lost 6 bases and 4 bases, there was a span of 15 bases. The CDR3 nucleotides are TGTGCCAGCTCCGCAGGGGTTACGGTCACTGAAGCTTTCTTT. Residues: CASSAGVTVTEAFF.

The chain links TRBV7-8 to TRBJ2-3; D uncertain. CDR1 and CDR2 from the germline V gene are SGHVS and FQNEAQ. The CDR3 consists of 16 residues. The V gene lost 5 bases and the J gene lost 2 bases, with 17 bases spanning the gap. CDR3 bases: TGTGCCAGCAGCCTATTGCCGGGTCTCCTCACAGATACGCAGTATTTT. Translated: CASSLLPGLLTDTQYF. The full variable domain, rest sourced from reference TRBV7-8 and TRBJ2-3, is GAGVSQSPRYKVAKRGQDVALRCDPISGHVSLFWYQQALGQGPEFLTYFQNEAQLDKSGLPSDRFFAERPEGSVSTLKIQRTQQEDSAVYLCASSLLPGLLTDTQYFGPGTRLTVL.

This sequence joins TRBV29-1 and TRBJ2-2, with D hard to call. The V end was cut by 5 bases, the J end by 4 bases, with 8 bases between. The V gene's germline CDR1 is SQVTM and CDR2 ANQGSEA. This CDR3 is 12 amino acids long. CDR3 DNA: TGCAGCGTTTTAGTCGGCACCGGGGAGCTGTTTTTT. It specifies CSVLVGTGELFF.

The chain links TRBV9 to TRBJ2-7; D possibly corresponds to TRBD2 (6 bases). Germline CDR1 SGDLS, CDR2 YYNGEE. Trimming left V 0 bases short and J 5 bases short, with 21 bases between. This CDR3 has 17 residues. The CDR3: CASSVVPRAAGSHEQYF. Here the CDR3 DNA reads TGTGCCAGCAGCGTAGTCCCGCGGGCGGCGGGGTCTCACGAGCAGTACTTC.

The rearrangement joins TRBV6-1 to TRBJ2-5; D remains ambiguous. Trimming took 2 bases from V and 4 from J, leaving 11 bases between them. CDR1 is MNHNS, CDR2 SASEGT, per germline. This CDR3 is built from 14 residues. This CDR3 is CASSEIGQVETQYF. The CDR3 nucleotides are TGTGCCAGCAGTGAAATAGGCCAGGTAGAGACCCAGTACTTC.

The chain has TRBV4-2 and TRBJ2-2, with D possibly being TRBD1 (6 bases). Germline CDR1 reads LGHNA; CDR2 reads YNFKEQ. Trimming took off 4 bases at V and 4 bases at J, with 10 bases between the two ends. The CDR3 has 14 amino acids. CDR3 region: CASSPTGFTGELFF. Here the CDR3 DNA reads TGTGCCAGCAGCCCAACAGGGTTCACCGGGGAGCTGTTTTTT.

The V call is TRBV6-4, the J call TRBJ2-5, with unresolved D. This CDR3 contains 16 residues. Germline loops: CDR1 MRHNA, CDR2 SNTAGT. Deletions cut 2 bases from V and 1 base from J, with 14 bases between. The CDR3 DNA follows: TGTGCCAGCAGTGACCGATTAGACTGCATCCAAGAGACCCAGTACTTC. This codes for CASSDRLDCIQETQYF.

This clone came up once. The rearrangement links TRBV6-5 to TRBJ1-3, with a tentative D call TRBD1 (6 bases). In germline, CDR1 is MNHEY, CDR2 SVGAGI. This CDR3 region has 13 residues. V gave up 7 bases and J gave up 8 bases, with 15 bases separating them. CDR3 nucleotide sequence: TGTGCCAGCACCAATCAGGGGAGTGACACCATATATTTT. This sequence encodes CASTNQGSDTIYF.

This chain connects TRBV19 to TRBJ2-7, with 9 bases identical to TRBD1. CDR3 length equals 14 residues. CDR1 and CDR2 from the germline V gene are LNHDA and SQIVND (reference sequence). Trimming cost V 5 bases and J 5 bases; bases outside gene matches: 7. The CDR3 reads CASSLGTGWDEQYF. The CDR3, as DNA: TGTGCCAGTAGTCTCGGGACAGGGTGGGACGAGCAGTACTTC. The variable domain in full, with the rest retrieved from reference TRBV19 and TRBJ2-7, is DGGITQSPKYLFRKEGQNVTLSCEQNLNHDAMYWYRQDPGQGLRLIYYSQIVNDFQKGDIAEGYSVSREKKESFPLTVTSAQKNPTAFYLCASSLGTGWDEQYFGPGTRLTVT.

The CDR3 coding sequence is TGTGCCAGCAGCTTATTGTTGGAGATGGGCACTGAAGCTTTCTTT. Protein sequence: CASSLLLEMGTEAFF. This chain connects TRBV7-2 to TRBJ1-1, with no clear D. V lost 2 bases, J lost 4 bases, and 14 bases lay in between. This CDR3 spans 15 amino acids. Germline CDR1 reads SGHTA; CDR2 reads FQGNSA. The complete variable domain, with remaining parts taken from reference TRBV7-2 and TRBJ1-1, reads GAGVSQSPSNKVTEKGKDVELRCDPISGHTALYWYRQSLGQGLEFLIYFQGNSAPDKSGLPSDRFSAERTGGSVSTLTIQRTQQEDSAVYLCASSLLLEMGTEAFFGQGTRLTVV.